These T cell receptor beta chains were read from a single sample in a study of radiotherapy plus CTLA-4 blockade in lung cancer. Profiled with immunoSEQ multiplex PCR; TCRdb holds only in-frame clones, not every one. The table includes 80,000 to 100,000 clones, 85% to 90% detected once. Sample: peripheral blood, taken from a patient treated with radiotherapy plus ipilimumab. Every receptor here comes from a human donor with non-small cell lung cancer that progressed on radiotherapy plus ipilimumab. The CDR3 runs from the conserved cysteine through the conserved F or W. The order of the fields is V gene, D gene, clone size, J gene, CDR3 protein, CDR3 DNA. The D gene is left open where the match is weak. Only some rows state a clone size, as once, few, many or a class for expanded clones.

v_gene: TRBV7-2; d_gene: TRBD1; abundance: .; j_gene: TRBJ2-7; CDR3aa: CASSLAIRGGTGRYEQYF; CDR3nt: TGTGCCAGCAGCTTAGCGATAAGGGGGGGGACAGGGAGATACGAGCAGTACTTC
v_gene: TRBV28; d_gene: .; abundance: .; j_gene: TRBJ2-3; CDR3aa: CASSLPTDTQYF; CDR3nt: TGTGCCAGCAGTCTACCAACAGATACGCAGTATTTT
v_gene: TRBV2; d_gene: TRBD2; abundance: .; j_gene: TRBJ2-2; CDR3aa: CASNQLAENTGELFF; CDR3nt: TGTGCCAGCAACCAACTAGCGGAGAACACCGGGGAGCTGTTTTTT
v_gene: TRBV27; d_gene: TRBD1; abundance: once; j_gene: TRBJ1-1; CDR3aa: CASSPTLDRPPDTEAFF; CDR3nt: TGTGCCAGCAGTCCTACCTTGGACAGGCCCCCCGACACTGAAGCTTTCTTT
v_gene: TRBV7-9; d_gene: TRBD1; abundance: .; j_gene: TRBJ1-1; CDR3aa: CASSPRTGVTDTEAFF; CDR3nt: TGTGCCAGCAGCCCCCGGACAGGGGTTACGGACACTGAAGCTTTCTTT
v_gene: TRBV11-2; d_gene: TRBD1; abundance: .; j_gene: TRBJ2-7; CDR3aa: CASSLRLGQVNYEQYF; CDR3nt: TGTGCCAGCAGCCTTCGACTGGGACAGGTGAACTACGAGCAGTACTTC
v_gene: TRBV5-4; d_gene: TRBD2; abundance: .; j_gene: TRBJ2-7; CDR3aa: CASSFGLAVTYEQYF; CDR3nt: TGTGCCAGCAGCTTTGGACTAGCGGTTACCTACGAGCAGTACTTC
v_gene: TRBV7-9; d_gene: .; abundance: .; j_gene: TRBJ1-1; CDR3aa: CASSLVRGENTEAFF; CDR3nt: TGTGCCAGCAGCTTGGTTCGCGGGGAGAACACTGAAGCTTTCTTT
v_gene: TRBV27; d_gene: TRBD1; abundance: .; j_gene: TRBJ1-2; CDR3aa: CASSSHTGQTYYGYTF; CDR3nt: TGTGCCAGCAGTTCACATACGGGACAGACTTACTATGGCTACACCTTC
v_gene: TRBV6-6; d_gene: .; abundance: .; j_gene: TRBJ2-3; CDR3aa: CASTKDRGPDTQYF; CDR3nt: TGTGCCAGCACCAAGGACCGGGGCCCAGATACGCAGTATTTT
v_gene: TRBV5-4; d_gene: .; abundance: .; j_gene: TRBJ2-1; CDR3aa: CASVQGVAGEQFF; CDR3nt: TGTGCCAGCGTTCAGGGTGTCGCGGGTGAGCAGTTCTTC
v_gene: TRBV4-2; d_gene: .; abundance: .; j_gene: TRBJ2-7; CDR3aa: CASSQGLRGEQYF; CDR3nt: TGTGCCAGCAGCCAAGGACTTCGGGGGGAGCAGTACTTC
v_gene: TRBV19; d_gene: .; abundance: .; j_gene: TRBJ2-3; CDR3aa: CASSKELPDFGTQYF; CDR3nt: TGTGCCAGTAGTAAGGAACTCCCCGATTTCGGTACGCAGTATTTT
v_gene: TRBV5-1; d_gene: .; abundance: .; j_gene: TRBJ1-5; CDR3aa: CASSLEGLSQPQHF; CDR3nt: TGCGCCAGCAGCTTGGAGGGGTTATCTCAGCCCCAGCATTTT
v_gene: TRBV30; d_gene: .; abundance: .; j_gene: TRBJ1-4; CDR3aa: CAWSGEDEKLFF; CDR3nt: TGTGCCTGGTCCGGGGAGGATGAAAAACTGTTTTTT
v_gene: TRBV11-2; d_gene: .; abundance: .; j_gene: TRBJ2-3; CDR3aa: CASSEEDRSTDTQYF; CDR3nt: TGTGCCAGCAGCGAAGAGGACAGATCCACAGATACGCAGTATTTT
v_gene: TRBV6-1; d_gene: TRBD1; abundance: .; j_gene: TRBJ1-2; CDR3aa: CASSEALQGQGHGYTF; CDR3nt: TGTGCCAGCAGTGAAGCATTGCAGGGACAGGGTCATGGCTACACCTTC
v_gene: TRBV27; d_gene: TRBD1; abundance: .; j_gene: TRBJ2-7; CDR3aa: CASGQGGQGEQYF; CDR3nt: TGTGCCAGCGGACAGGGAGGTCAGGGCGAGCAGTACTTC
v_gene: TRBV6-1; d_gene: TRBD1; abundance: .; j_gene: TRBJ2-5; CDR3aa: CASRSRGTETQYF; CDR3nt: TGTGCCAGCAGGTCCAGGGGGACAGAGACCCAGTACTTC
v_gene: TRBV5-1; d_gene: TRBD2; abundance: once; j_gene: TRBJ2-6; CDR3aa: CASSLALLAGGSGANVLTF; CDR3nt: TGCGCCAGCAGCTTGGCCCTACTAGCGGGAGGCTCTGGGGCCAACGTCCTGACTTTC
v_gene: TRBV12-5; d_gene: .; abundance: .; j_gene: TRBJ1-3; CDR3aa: CASGFLNRQTGSTIYF; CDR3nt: TGTGCTAGTGGTTTCCTGAACCGACAGACTGGAAGCACCATATATTTT
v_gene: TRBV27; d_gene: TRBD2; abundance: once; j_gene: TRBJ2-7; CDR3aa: CASSYTPPGTSGGSSYEQYF; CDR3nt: TGTGCCAGCAGTTATACCCCACCCGGGACTAGCGGGGGAAGTTCCTACGAGCAGTACTTC
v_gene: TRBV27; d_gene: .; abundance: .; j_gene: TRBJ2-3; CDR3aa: CASSSGIQGGTDTQYF; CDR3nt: TGTGCCAGCAGTTCCGGAATACAAGGGGGCACAGATACGCAGTATTTT
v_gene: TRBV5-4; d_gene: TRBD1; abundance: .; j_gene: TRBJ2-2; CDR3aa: CASSPGQGAGELFF; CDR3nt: TGTGCCAGCAGCCCAGGACAGGGGGCCGGGGAGCTGTTTTTT
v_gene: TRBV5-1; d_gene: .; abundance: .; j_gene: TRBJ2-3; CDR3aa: CASSLVVASTDTQYF; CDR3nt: TGCGCCAGCAGCTTGGTGGTGGCTAGCACAGATACGCAGTATTTT
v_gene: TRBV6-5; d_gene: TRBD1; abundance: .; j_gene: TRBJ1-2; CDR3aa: CASRQGAPGYGYTF; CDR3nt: TGTGCCAGCAGACAGGGGGCTCCCGGCTATGGCTACACCTTC
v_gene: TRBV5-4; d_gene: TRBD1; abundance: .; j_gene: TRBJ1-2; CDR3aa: CASRYIDRGDGYTF; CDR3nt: TGTGCCAGCAGATATATCGACAGGGGCGATGGCTACACCTTC
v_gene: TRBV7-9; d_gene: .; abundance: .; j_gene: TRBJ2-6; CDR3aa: CASSLLNPGANVLTF; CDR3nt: TGTGCCAGCAGCTTATTAAACCCTGGGGCCAACGTCCTGACTTTC
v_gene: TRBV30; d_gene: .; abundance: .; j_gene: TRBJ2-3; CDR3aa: CAWSVPSGFTDTQYF; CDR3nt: TGTGCCTGGAGTGTACCGAGCGGGTTCACAGATACGCAGTATTTT
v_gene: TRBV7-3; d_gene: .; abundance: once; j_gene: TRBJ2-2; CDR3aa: CASSRDTVNTGELFF; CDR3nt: TGTGCCAGCAGCCGGGACACAGTGAACACCGGGGAGCTGTTTTTT
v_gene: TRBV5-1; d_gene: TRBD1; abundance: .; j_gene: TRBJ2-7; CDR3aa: CASSLGGTGGPYEQYF; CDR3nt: TGCGCCAGCAGCTTGGGTGGGACAGGGGGCCCCTACGAGCAGTACTTC
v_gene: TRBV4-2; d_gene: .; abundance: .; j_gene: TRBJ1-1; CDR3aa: CASSPTALPGGAFF; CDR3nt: TGTGCCAGCAGCCCAACGGCCCTTCCTGGAGGGGCTTTCTTT
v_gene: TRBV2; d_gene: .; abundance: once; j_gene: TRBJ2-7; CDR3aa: CASTGTYEQYF; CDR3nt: TGTGCCAGCACAGGGACCTACGAGCAGTACTTC
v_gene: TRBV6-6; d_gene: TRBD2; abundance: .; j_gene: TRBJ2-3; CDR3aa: CASSYPSGSADTQYF; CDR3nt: TGTGCCAGCAGTTACCCCAGCGGGAGTGCAGATACGCAGTATTTT
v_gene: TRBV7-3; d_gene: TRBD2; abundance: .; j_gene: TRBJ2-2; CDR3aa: CASSPRTSGRVNTGELFF; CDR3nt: TGTGCCAGCAGCCCTCGGACTAGCGGGAGGGTCAACACCGGGGAGCTGTTTTTT
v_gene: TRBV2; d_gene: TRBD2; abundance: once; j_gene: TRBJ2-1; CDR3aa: CASSRLAGEYNEQFF; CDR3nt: TGTGCCAGCAGCCGACTAGCGGGGGAATACAATGAGCAGTTCTTC
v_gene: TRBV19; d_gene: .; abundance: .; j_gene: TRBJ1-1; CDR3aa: CASTDKGRTAFF; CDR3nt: TGTGCCAGTACCGACAAGGGGCGGACGGCTTTCTTT
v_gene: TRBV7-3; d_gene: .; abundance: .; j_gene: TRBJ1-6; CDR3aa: CASSSQGGNSPLHF; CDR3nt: TGTGCCAGCAGCTCACAGGGAGGTAATTCACCCCTCCACTTT
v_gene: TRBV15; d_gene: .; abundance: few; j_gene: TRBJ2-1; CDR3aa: CATSRDLGGEQFF; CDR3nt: TGTGCCACCAGCAGAGATTTGGGGGGTGAGCAGTTCTTC
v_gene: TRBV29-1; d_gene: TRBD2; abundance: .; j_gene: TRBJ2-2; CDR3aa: CSVRERGNTGELFF; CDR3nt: TGCAGCGTTCGGGAGCGGGGGAACACCGGGGAGCTGTTTTTT
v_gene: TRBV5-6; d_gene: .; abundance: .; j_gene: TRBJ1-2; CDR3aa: CASSFGTSYGYTF; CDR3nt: TGTGCCAGCAGCTTCGGGACAAGCTATGGCTACACCTTC
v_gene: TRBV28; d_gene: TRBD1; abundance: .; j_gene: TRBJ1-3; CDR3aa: CASSLLQGPSGNTIYF; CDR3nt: TGTGCCAGCAGTTTATTACAGGGGCCGAGCGGAAACACCATATATTTT
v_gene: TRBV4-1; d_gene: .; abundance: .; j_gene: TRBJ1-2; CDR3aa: CASSQDPERINTF; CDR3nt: TGCGCCAGCAGCCAAGACCCCGAACGCATCAACACCTTC
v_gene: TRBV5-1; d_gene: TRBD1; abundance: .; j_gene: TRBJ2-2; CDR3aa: CASSHRDRGGTGELFF; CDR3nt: TGCGCCAGCAGCCACCGGGACAGGGGTGGCACCGGGGAGCTGTTTTTT
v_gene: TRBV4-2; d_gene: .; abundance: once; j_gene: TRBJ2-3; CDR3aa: CASNTRGADTQYF; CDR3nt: TGTGCCAGCAATACTAGGGGAGCAGATACGCAGTATTTT
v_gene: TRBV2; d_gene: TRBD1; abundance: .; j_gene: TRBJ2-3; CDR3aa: CASSEDRRDTQYF; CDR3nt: TGTGCCAGCAGCGAGGACAGGCGAGATACGCAGTATTTT
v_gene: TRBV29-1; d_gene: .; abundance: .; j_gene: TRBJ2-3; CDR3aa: CSAGEDTQYF; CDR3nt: TGCAGCGCCGGCGAGGATACGCAGTATTTT
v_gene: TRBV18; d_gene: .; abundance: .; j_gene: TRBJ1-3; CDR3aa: CASSLLQGFASGNTIYF; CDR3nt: TGTGCCAGCTCACTACTACAGGGATTTGCCTCTGGAAACACCATATATTTT
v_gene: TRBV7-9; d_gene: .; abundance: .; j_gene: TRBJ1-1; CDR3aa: CASSSPGPEAFF; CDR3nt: TGTGCCAGCAGCTCTCCGGGCCCCGAAGCTTTCTTT
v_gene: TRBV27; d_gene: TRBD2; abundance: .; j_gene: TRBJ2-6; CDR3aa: CASLPGGAGANVLTF; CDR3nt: TGTGCCAGCTTGCCCGGGGGGGCTGGGGCCAACGTCCTGACTTTC
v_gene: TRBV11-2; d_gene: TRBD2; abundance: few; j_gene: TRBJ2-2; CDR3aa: CASSHSSGRAFGGELFF; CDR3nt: TGTGCCAGCAGCCACTCTAGCGGGAGGGCCTTTGGCGGGGAGCTGTTTTTT
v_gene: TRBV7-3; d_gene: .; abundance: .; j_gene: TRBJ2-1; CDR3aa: CASSLTVPSSYNEQFF; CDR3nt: TGTGCCAGCAGCTTAACCGTACCAAGCTCCTACAATGAGCAGTTCTTC
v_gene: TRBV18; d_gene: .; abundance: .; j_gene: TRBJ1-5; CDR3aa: CASSPSGPNQPQHF; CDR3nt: TGTGCCAGCTCACCATCAGGGCCCAATCAGCCCCAGCATTTT
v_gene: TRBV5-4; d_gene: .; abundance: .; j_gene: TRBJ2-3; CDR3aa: CASSSYLSGTSTDTQYF; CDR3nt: TGTGCCAGCAGCTCCTACCTTAGCGGAACTAGCACAGATACGCAGTATTTT
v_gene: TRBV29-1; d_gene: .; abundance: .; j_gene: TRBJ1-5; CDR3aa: CSVEVTRDQPQHF; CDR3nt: TGCAGCGTTGAGGTTACCAGGGATCAGCCCCAGCATTTT
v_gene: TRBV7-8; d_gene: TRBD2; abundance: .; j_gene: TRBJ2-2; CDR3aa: CASSLARGTSSRPNTGELFF; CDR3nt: TGTGCCAGCAGCTTAGCGCGTGGGACTAGCAGCCGACCAAACACCGGGGAGCTGTTTTTT
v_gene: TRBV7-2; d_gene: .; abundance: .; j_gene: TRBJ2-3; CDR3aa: CASTPPGPDTQYF; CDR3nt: TGTGCCAGCACCCCCCCCGGGCCAGATACGCAGTATTTT
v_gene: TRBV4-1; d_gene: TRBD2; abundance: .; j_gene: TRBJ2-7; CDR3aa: CASSQGTSGRVYEQYF; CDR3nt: TGCGCCAGCAGCCAAGGGACTAGCGGGAGGGTGTACGAGCAGTACTTC
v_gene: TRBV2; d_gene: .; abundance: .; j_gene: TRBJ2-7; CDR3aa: CASSEQGEKYF; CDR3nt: TGTGCCAGCAGCGAACAGGGTGAGAAGTACTTC
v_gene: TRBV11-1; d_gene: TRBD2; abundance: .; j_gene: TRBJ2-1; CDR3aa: CASSARTSSLAQFF; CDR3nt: TGTGCCAGCAGCGCCCGGACTAGCTCTCTGGCGCAGTTCTTC